This passage covers 27 T cell receptor beta chains from one sample sequenced in a study of long-term antiretroviral therapy in people with HIV. Version v3.0 of the immunoSEQ assay was performed at survey level. Clones were sequenced by immunoSEQ multiplex PCR, and TCRdb holds only the in-frame ones, with some missing. Here the sample spans about 25,000 clones, about 80% being singletons. The specimen was unsorted PBMCs, collected 1.1 years before starting antiretroviral therapy. Every receptor here comes from a woman between 35 and 50 years old with HIV.

Here the CDR3 DNA reads TGCGCCAGCAGCCTACGACAGGGCGGGGACACTGAAGCTTTCTTT. This gives the protein CASSLRQGGDTEAFF. This chain uses TRBV4-3 with TRBJ1-1; TRBD1 aligns across 7 bases. V lost 4 bases to trimming and J lost 3 bases; unmatched junction nucleotides: 8. This CDR3 is 15 amino acids long. Germline V gene data show CDR1 as LGHNA and CDR2 as YSLEER.

The chain recombines TRBV6-6 with TRBJ2-7; 7 bases match TRBD2. In germline, CDR1 is MNHNY, CDR2 SVGAGI (reference sequence). The length of the CDR3 is 13 residues. V was clipped by 6 bases and J by 6 bases; unmatched bases: 8. The CDR3 region is CASRGGTAVEQYF. In DNA, the CDR3 is TGTGCCAGCAGGGGAGGGACTGCCGTCGAGCAGTACTTC.

The chain combines TRBV19 with TRBJ2-3; 12 bases match TRBD2. This CDR3 spans 15 amino acids. Germline V gene sequence: CDR1 LNHDA, CDR2 SQIVND (reference sequence). Trimming removed 5 bases from V and 4 bases from J; junction bases left unmatched: 4. DNA for the CDR3: TGTGCCAGTAGTGGGCTAGCGGGGGGGCCAGATACGCAGTATTTT. It encodes CASSGLAGGPDTQYF.

This chain uses TRBV30 with TRBJ2-1; possible D gene TRBD2, 6 bases. The CDR3 totals 12 residues. Trimming left V 5 bases short and J 9 bases short, with 14 bases between. Germline V gives CDR1 GTSNPN, CDR2 SVGIG (reference sequence). Here the CDR3 DNA reads TGTGCCTGGTCTCCGGGAGTCCCTGAGCAGTTCTTC. Protein sequence: CAWSPGVPEQFF.

The genes are TRBV11-3 and TRBJ2-7; 12 nucleotides agree with TRBD1. The germline V gene has CDR1 SGHNT and CDR2 YENEEA. The V segment lost 5 bases and the J segment 5 bases; nucleotides outside the gene matches: 13. The CDR3 totals 17 residues. CDR3 nucleotide sequence: TGTGCCAGCAGCCTTGGGACAGGGGGCGTTAAGAGTGACGAGCAGTACTTC. This sequence encodes CASSLGTGGVKSDEQYF.

The chain couples TRBV10-3 to TRBJ2-7, with D perhaps assigned TRBD1 or TRBD2 (5 bases each). CDR3 size: 15 residues. CDR1 and CDR2 (germline): ENHRY, SYGVKD. Trimming took 0 bases from V and 9 from J, leaving 18 bases between them. CDR3 sequence: CAISESYGTLSGQYF. In DNA, the CDR3 is TGTGCCATCAGTGAGTCGTACGGGACGTTAAGCGGGCAGTACTTC.

This chain uses TRBV6-1 with TRBJ1-5, with D unresolved. CDR1 and CDR2 from the germline V gene are MNHNS and SASEGT. This CDR3 region has 15 residues. V lost 0 bases, J lost 7 bases, and 13 bases lay in between. CDR3 residues: CASSEAGNWRQPQHF. In nucleotides, the CDR3 is TGTGCCAGCAGTGAAGCAGGTAACTGGCGCCAGCCCCAGCATTTT.

The chain employs TRBV6-5 and TRBJ2-7; D is uncertain. Trimming removed 0 bases from V and 1 base from J, with 13 bases in between. CDR1 MNHEY and CDR2 SVGAGI come from the germline V gene. This CDR3 has 16 residues. In DNA form, the CDR3 reads TGTGCCAGCAGTTACTCGAGTGACACGGCTTCCTACGAGCAGTACTTC. Protein sequence: CASSYSSDTASYEQYF.

This chain connects TRBV10-3 to TRBJ2-7; TRBD1 matches 10 bases. The CDR3 length is 14 residues. V trimming: 2 bases; J trimming: 5 bases; junction bases outside the gene matches: 3. In germline, CDR1 is ENHRY, CDR2 SYGVKD. Written as DNA, the CDR3 is TGTGCCATCAGTGAGGACAGGGGGCCGAACGAGCAGTACTTC. Protein product: CAISEDRGPNEQYF.

The CDR3 DNA follows: TGTGCCAGCAGCTTAGCGGGACAGGGAGCCGGGGAGCTGTTTTTT. The encoded protein is CASSLAGQGAGELFF. This chain uses TRBV7-6 with TRBJ2-2; 9 bases match TRBD1. Looked up from germline, CDR1 is SGHVS and CDR2 is FNYEAQ. V lost 0 bases to trimming and J lost 6 bases; unmatched junction nucleotides: 2. CDR3 length equals 15 residues. Full variable domain (outside the CDR3, taken from reference TRBV7-6 and TRBJ2-2): GAGVSQSPRYKVTKRGQDVALRCDPISGHVSLYWYRQALGQGPEFLTYFNYEAQQDKSGLPNDRFSAERPEGSISTLTIQRTEQRDSAMYRCASSLAGQGAGELFFGEGSRLTVL.

This chain joins TRBV10-2 and TRBJ2-2, with 8 positions matching TRBD2. Germline assignment: CDR1 WSHSY and CDR2 SAAADI. The CDR3 totals 16 residues. With 5 bases clipped from V and 2 bases from J, the junction kept 7 bases outside the gene matches. The CDR3 region has the DNA TGCGCCAGCAGTATTCGGGGGGGGGCCAACACCGGGGAGCTGTTTTTT. Protein: CASSIRGGANTGELFF.

DNA of the CDR3: TGTGCCAGCTCACCTACCCAACCAGGAAACTATGGCTACACCTTC. Translation gives CASSPTQPGNYGYTF. The chain employs TRBV18 and TRBJ1-2; D gene uncertain. The germline V gene has CDR1 KGHSH and CDR2 LQKENI. The CDR3 covers 15 residues. V dropped 3 bases and J dropped 2 bases, with 13 bases sitting between them.

This clone was counted a few times. The V gene is TRBV7-8, the J gene TRBJ1-5; D uncertain. Germline assignment: CDR1 SGHVS and CDR2 FQNEAQ. CDR3 length: 15 residues. The V end was cut by 1 base, the J end by 3 bases, with 10 bases between. The chain's CDR3 is CASSLVWANNQPQHF. The CDR3 nucleotides are TGTGCCAGCAGCTTAGTCTGGGCCAACAATCAGCCCCAGCATTTT. Filled out from reference TRBV7-8 and TRBJ1-5, the complete variable domain reads GAGVSQSPRYKVAKRGQDVALRCDPISGHVSLFWYQQALGQGPEFLTYFQNEAQLDKSGLPSDRFFAERPEGSVSTLKIQRTQQEDSAVYLCASSLVWANNQPQHFGDGTRLSIL.

The genes are TRBV9 and TRBJ1-4; D call uncertain. CDR3 length: 15 residues. Germline V gives CDR1 SGDLS, CDR2 YYNGEE. V lost 4 bases to trimming and J lost 4 bases, with 14 bases between them. CDR3 sequence (DNA): TGTGCCAGCAGCCCCAGGCCGGACGGTAATGAAAAACTGTTTTTT. It codes for CASSPRPDGNEKLFF.

The chain is built from TRBV29-1 and TRBJ2-7; 9 nucleotides line up with TRBD1. Trimming took 4 bases from V and 3 from J; bases not matched to a gene: 1. The CDR3 is 12 residues long. Germline V lookup: CDR1 SQVTM, CDR2 ANQGSEA. CDR3 region: CSVVTGGYEQYF. The CDR3 DNA sequence: TGCAGCGTTGTGACAGGGGGCTACGAGCAGTACTTC.

This chain uses TRBV9 with TRBJ1-5; the D is unclear. V lost 0 bases, J lost 7 bases, and 8 bases lay in between. This CDR3 spans 13 amino acids. CDR1 and CDR2 (germline): SGDLS, YYNGEE. The DNA of the CDR3 is TGTGCCAGCAGCGTAGCTGGAGGGCAGCCCCAGCATTTT. Amino acids: CASSVAGGQPQHF.

This clone has just one count. J is TRBJ1-1 and V is TRBV11-2; 8 bases line up with TRBD1. CDR1 and CDR2 (germline): SGHAT, FQNNGV. V dropped 5 bases and J dropped 3; count of bases not matched to a gene: 8. The CDR3 is 15 residues long. The CDR3 reads CASSHPAGGHTEAFF. The CDR3 nucleotides read TGTGCCAGCAGCCATCCGGCAGGGGGCCACACTGAAGCTTTCTTT.

The gene calls are TRBV19 and TRBJ2-7; the D gene is possibly TRBD1 (6 bases). The CDR3 extends over 11 amino acids. Looked up from germline, CDR1 is LNHDA and CDR2 is SQIVND (reference sequence). V gave up 6 bases and J gave up 3 bases, with 6 bases separating them. CDR3 coding DNA: TGTGCCAGTAGCAGGGGCTACGAGCAGTACTTC. It specifies CASSRGYEQYF.

In nucleotides, the CDR3 is TGTGCCAGCAGCGGGGAATTGGGGGTAGGGTATGGCTACACCTTC. Protein product: CASSGELGVGYGYTF. The chain links TRBV9 to TRBJ1-2, with D maybe TRBD1 (5 bases). The CDR3 covers 15 residues. The ends were cut back, 3 bases at V and 5 bases at J, with 17 bases in the middle. CDR1 is SGDLS and CDR2 is YYNGEE in the germline V gene. The whole variable domain, filled in from reference TRBV9 and TRBJ1-2, reads DSGVTQTPKHLITATGQRVTLRCSPRSGDLSVYWYQQSLDQGLQFLIQYYNGEERAKGNILERFSAQQFPDLHSELNLSSLELGDSALYFCASSGELGVGYGYTFGSGTRLTVV.

This rearrangement joins TRBV19 to TRBJ2-7; TRBD1 matches at 10 bases. Trimming cost V 6 bases and J 5 bases; bases outside gene matches: 10. Germline CDR1 is LNHDA and CDR2 is SQIVND (reference sequence). The CDR3 sequence is 15 residues long. The CDR3 region has the DNA TGTGCCAGTAGAATTACCGGGACAGGGGACCACGAGCAGTACTTC. This translates into CASRITGTGDHEQYF.

The rearrangement joins TRBV7-6 to TRBJ2-7, with no clear D. Trimming stripped 5 bases from V and 6 bases from J, with 11 bases between. The CDR3 length is 12 residues. Germline lookup yields CDR1 SGHVS and CDR2 FNYEAQ. The CDR3 DNA sequence: TGTGCCAGCAGCCCCCAAACGAGCGAGCAGTACTTC. It is translated as CASSPQTSEQYF.

This clone was recorded a few times. The chain combines TRBV27 with TRBJ1-5; TRBD1 aligns across 8 bases. The ends lost 6 bases at V and 0 bases at J; junction bases unmatched: 10. CDR1 and CDR2 from the germline V gene are MNHEY and SMNVEV (reference sequence). This CDR3 spans 17 amino acids. CDR3 sequence: CASRLTGGRHSNQPQHF. In DNA form, the CDR3 reads TGTGCCAGCAGGCTAACAGGGGGTCGGCATAGCAATCAGCCCCAGCATTTT.

The chain has TRBV5-4 and TRBJ2-3; 10 nucleotides line up with TRBD2. The length of the CDR3 is 18 residues. CDR1 and CDR2 (germline): SGHNT, YYREEE (reference sequence). V lost 4 bases, J lost 4 bases, and 15 bases stayed unmatched. The CDR3 spells CASSLGRGGTSAPDTQYF. The DNA for the CDR3 is TGTGCCAGCAGCCTGGGACGGGGCGGGACTAGCGCCCCAGATACGCAGTATTTT.

The chain joins TRBV27 to TRBJ1-2; TRBD1 matches at 9 bases. The V gene end was trimmed by 3 bases and the J gene end by 4 bases; junction bases not matched to a gene: 3. CDR1 and CDR2 from the germline V gene are MNHEY and SMNVEV (reference sequence). The CDR3 covers 14 residues. The CDR3 DNA is TGTGCCAGCAGTTTGGACAGGGGAGGCTATGGCTACACCTTC. Protein sequence: CASSLDRGGYGYTF.

This chain links TRBV18 with TRBJ2-5, with TRBD2 matching over 7 bases. Germline CDR1 KGHSH, CDR2 LQKENI. V shed 2 bases, J shed 1 base, and the junction held 7 bases outside the gene matches. The CDR3 spans 16 residues. Here the CDR3 DNA reads TGTGCCAGCTCACCAACGGATAGCGGGTTCCAAGAGACCCAGTACTTC. Translating it yields CASSPTDSGFQETQYF.

This clone occurred once. This sequence joins TRBV6-1 and TRBJ2-6; 8 bases line up with TRBD2. The CDR3 is 19 residues long. With V trimmed by 4 bases and J by 1 base, 12 bases remained unmatched. Germline V lookup: CDR1 MNHNS, CDR2 SASEGT. This CDR3 is CASSGLSSGGASGANVLTF. The CDR3, as DNA: TGTGCCAGCAGTGGCCTTTCGTCCGGGGGGGCATCTGGGGCCAACGTCCTGACTTTC.

The V and J genes are TRBV29-1 and TRBJ2-7; D gene ambiguous. V was clipped by 3 bases and J by 3 bases, with 12 bases between them. CDR1 and CDR2 (germline): SQVTM, ANQGSEA. This CDR3 has 13 residues. DNA of the CDR3: TGCAGCGTTGACGTAGGCTCAAACTACGAGCAGTACTTC. Its protein product is CSVDVGSNYEQYF.